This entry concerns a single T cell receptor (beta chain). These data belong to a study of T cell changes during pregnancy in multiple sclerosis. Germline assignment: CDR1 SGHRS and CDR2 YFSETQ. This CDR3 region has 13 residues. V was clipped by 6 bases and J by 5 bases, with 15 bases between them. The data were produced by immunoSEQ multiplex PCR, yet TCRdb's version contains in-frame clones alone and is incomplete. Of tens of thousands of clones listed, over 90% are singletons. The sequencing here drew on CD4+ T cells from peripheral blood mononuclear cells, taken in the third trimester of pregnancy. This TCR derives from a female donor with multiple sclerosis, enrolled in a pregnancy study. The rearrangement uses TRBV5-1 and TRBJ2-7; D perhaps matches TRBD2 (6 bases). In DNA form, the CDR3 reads TGCGCCAGCACCCGCGGGGATCTGAACGAGCAGTACTTC. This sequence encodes CASTRGDLNEQYF.